The rows below give T cell receptor beta chains drawn from one sample of a study of T cell responses to AZD1222 COVID-19 vaccine. Sequencing used immunoSEQ multiplex PCR; TCRdb keeps in-frame clones, though not all of them. The sample yields fewer than 110,000 clones, around nine tenths seen once. The material was peripheral blood, obtained 28 days after the second AZD1222 dose. The receptor source for this set is an adult who received the AZD1222 COVID-19 vaccine. The CDR3 runs from the conserved cysteine through the conserved F or W. Fields, in order: V gene, D gene, clone size, J gene, CDR3 protein, CDR3 DNA. The D gene is left open where the match is weak. The listing skips clone size in some rows; elsewhere it reads once, few, many or a size class.

V gene: TRBV7-2
D gene: NA
clone size: NA
J gene: TRBJ2-6
CDR3 protein: CASSRGPVSGANVLTF
CDR3 DNA: TGTGCCAGCAGCCGGGGGCCGGTCTCTGGGGCCAACGTCCTGACTTTC

V gene: TRBV15
D gene: NA
clone size: once
J gene: TRBJ1-2
CDR3 protein: CATSRDRWQRNGYTF
CDR3 DNA: TGTGCCACCAGCAGAGATCGCTGGCAACGGAATGGCTACACCTTC

V gene: TRBV15
D gene: NA
clone size: NA
J gene: TRBJ2-4
CDR3 protein: CATSRDGNRDDF
CDR3 DNA: TGTGCCACCAGCAGAGATGGGAACAGGGATGACTTC

V gene: TRBV7-8
D gene: TRBD2
clone size: NA
J gene: TRBJ2-5
CDR3 protein: CASSQSGSGVETQYF
CDR3 DNA: TGTGCCAGCAGCCAGAGCGGGAGCGGCGTCGAGACCCAGTACTTC

V gene: TRBV6-5
D gene: NA
clone size: NA
J gene: TRBJ2-5
CDR3 protein: CASTSDFSETQYF
CDR3 DNA: TGTGCCAGCACCTCAGACTTCTCGGAGACCCAGTACTTC

V gene: TRBV27
D gene: NA
clone size: NA
J gene: TRBJ1-4
CDR3 protein: CASRSGQATNEKLFF
CDR3 DNA: TGTGCCAGCAGATCAGGGCAAGCAACTAATGAAAAACTGTTTTTT

V gene: TRBV28
D gene: NA
clone size: NA
J gene: TRBJ1-6
CDR3 protein: CASRPGTLDNSPLHF
CDR3 DNA: TGTGCCAGCAGGCCTGGGACCTTAGATAATTCACCCCTCCACTTT

V gene: TRBV24-1
D gene: NA
clone size: NA
J gene: TRBJ2-7
CDR3 protein: CATSDLQSSYEQYF
CDR3 DNA: TGTGCCACCAGCGATTTGCAGAGCTCCTACGAGCAGTACTTC

V gene: TRBV6-6
D gene: NA
clone size: NA
J gene: TRBJ2-7
CDR3 protein: CASSSPSLHEQYF
CDR3 DNA: TGTGCCAGCAGCTCCCCTAGCTTACACGAGCAGTACTTC

V gene: TRBV9
D gene: NA
clone size: once
J gene: TRBJ2-2
CDR3 protein: CASSVDSGKTGELFF
CDR3 DNA: TGTGCCAGCAGCGTAGATTCAGGGAAGACCGGGGAGCTGTTTTTT

V gene: TRBV5-1
D gene: TRBD1
clone size: NA
J gene: TRBJ1-1
CDR3 protein: CASSTRQGKAPNTEAFF
CDR3 DNA: TGCGCCAGCAGCACCCGACAGGGGAAAGCGCCGAACACTGAAGCTTTCTTT

V gene: TRBV3-1/TRBV3-2
D gene: TRBD2
clone size: NA
J gene: TRBJ2-5
CDR3 protein: CASSQETSGDSRETQYF
CDR3 DNA: TGTGCCAGCAGCCAAGAAACTAGCGGGGACTCACGAGAGACCCAGTACTTC

V gene: TRBV5-1
D gene: NA
clone size: NA
J gene: TRBJ1-2
CDR3 protein: CASSLVSGRVFSYGYTF
CDR3 DNA: TGCGCCAGCAGCTTGGTGTCAGGGCGAGTCTTCTCCTATGGCTACACCTTC

V gene: TRBV6-5
D gene: NA
clone size: NA
J gene: TRBJ2-1
CDR3 protein: CASSYSWGTYDEQFF
CDR3 DNA: TGTGCCAGCAGTTACTCTTGGGGGACCTACGATGAGCAGTTCTTC

V gene: TRBV6-6
D gene: NA
clone size: once
J gene: TRBJ2-5
CDR3 protein: CASRELAAWGETQYF
CDR3 DNA: TGTGCCAGCAGAGAATTGGCGGCCTGGGGGGAGACCCAGTACTTC

V gene: TRBV6-2/TRBV6-3
D gene: NA
clone size: NA
J gene: TRBJ1-2
CDR3 protein: CASSRQARYGYTF
CDR3 DNA: TGTGCCAGCAGTCGACAGGCCCGGTATGGCTACACCTTC

V gene: TRBV19
D gene: TRBD1
clone size: NA
J gene: TRBJ2-3
CDR3 protein: CASSLQGASDTQYF
CDR3 DNA: TGTGCCAGTAGTCTCCAGGGGGCGTCAGATACGCAGTATTTT

V gene: TRBV10-1
D gene: TRBD1
clone size: few
J gene: TRBJ2-1
CDR3 protein: CASSADLGQGMNEQFF
CDR3 DNA: TGCGCCAGCAGTGCGGACTTGGGACAGGGGATGAATGAGCAGTTCTTC

V gene: TRBV24-1
D gene: NA
clone size: NA
J gene: TRBJ1-1
CDR3 protein: CATSDSRRINTEAFF
CDR3 DNA: TGTGCCACCAGTGATTCCCGACGGATTAACACTGAAGCTTTCTTT

V gene: TRBV29-1
D gene: TRBD1
clone size: few
J gene: TRBJ1-2
CDR3 protein: CSVYTGQGRVGYTF
CDR3 DNA: TGCAGCGTCTACACCGGACAGGGAAGAGTTGGCTACACCTTC

V gene: TRBV5-1
D gene: NA
clone size: NA
J gene: TRBJ1-2
CDR3 protein: CASRRADSYGYTF
CDR3 DNA: TGCGCCAGCCGACGGGCGGATAGCTATGGCTACACCTTC

V gene: TRBV6-5
D gene: TRBD1
clone size: NA
J gene: TRBJ2-7
CDR3 protein: CASRTGDYEQYF
CDR3 DNA: TGTGCCAGCAGGACAGGGGACTACGAGCAGTACTTC

V gene: TRBV4-1
D gene: NA
clone size: NA
J gene: TRBJ1-6
CDR3 protein: CASSQLTGLGPGLSPLHF
CDR3 DNA: TGCGCCAGCAGCCAACTAACTGGCTTGGGGCCGGGGCTTTCACCCCTCCACTTT

V gene: TRBV5-1
D gene: TRBD1
clone size: NA
J gene: TRBJ2-1
CDR3 protein: CASSSRGQTYNEQFF
CDR3 DNA: TGCGCCAGCAGCAGCAGGGGACAGACCTACAATGAGCAGTTCTTC

V gene: TRBV18
D gene: NA
clone size: NA
J gene: TRBJ2-1
CDR3 protein: CASSPRLVSSYNEQFF
CDR3 DNA: TGTGCCAGCTCTCCAAGACTGGTCTCCTCCTACAATGAGCAGTTCTTC

V gene: TRBV13
D gene: NA
clone size: NA
J gene: TRBJ2-7
CDR3 protein: CASSFQGNGYEQYF
CDR3 DNA: TGTGCCAGCAGCTTCCAGGGGAATGGCTACGAGCAGTACTTC

V gene: TRBV11-3
D gene: NA
clone size: NA
J gene: TRBJ2-3
CDR3 protein: CASSKRAGDTQYF
CDR3 DNA: TGTGCCAGCAGCAAGCGGGCTGGAGATACGCAGTATTTT

V gene: TRBV7-9
D gene: TRBD1
clone size: NA
J gene: TRBJ2-1
CDR3 protein: CASSPPSGTGFNEQFF
CDR3 DNA: TGTGCCAGCAGCCCCCCGTCCGGGACAGGGTTTAATGAGCAGTTCTTC

V gene: TRBV19
D gene: NA
clone size: NA
J gene: TRBJ2-7
CDR3 protein: CASSILGQTYEQYF
CDR3 DNA: TGTGCCAGTAGTATTCTGGGCCAAACCTACGAGCAGTACTTC

V gene: TRBV19
D gene: TRBD1
clone size: NA
J gene: TRBJ1-2
CDR3 protein: CASSILNRGYGYTF
CDR3 DNA: TGTGCCAGTAGTATTTTGAACAGGGGTTATGGCTACACCTTC

V gene: TRBV5-5
D gene: NA
clone size: NA
J gene: TRBJ2-2
CDR3 protein: CASSLVRPGGTGELFF
CDR3 DNA: TGTGCCAGCAGCTTGGTCCGGCCCGGGGGCACCGGGGAGCTGTTTTTT